The entry below describes one TCR beta chain. Its antigen is unknown. In germline, CDR1 is LGHNA, CDR2 YNFKEQ. This CDR3 is built from 16 residues. With 3 bases clipped from V and 6 bases from J, the junction kept 9 bases outside the gene matches. The data are from a study of OX40 agonist ivuxolimab in advanced cancers. The repertoire was sequenced with immunoSEQ multiplex PCR; TCRdb's copy has only in-frame clones and lacks some. Among around 69,000 clones, around 87% were seen once, and the ten largest hold under 3%. Findings of the study overall: At 0.1 to 3.0 mg/kg and by week 6, clonal expansion occurred in CD4+ and CD8+ blood T cells. The 0.1-3.0 mg/kg partial responders had among the lowest clonal expansion.

This TCR came from an adult with an advanced solid tumor such as melanoma, head and neck, liver or kidney cancer. The chain is built from TRBV4-2 and TRBJ2-1; the match to TRBD2 covers 9 bases. The source material was CD4+ or CD8+ T cells sorted from blood, sampled in a trial of the OX40 agonist ivuxolimab. CDR3 in amino acids: CASSQRSGLAANEQFF. The CDR3 region has the DNA TGTGCCAGCAGCCAGCGTTCGGGACTAGCAGCCAATGAGCAGTTCTTC.